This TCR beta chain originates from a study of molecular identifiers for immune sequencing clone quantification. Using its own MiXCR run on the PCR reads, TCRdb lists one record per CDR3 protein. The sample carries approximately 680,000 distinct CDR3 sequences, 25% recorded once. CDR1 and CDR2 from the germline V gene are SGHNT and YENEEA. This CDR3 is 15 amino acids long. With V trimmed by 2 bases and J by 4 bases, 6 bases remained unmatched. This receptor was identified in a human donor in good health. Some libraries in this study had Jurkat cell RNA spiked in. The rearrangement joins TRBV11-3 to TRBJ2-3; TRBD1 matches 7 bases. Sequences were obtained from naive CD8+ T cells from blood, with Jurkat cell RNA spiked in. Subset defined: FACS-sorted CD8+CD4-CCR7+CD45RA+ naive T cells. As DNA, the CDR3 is TGTGCCAGCAGCTTACGACAGGGAAAATCAGATACGCAGTATTTT. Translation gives CASSLRQGKSDTQYF.